The next 5 T cell receptor beta chains were all read from a single sample in a study of a mutant IDH1 vaccine in newly diagnosed glioma. Described time point: baseline, week 1 (first vaccination visit). The sample's treatment: pre-vaccination baseline after standard-of-care therapy. Some clones are missing from TCRdb's copy, which holds only in-frame ones; the method was immunoSEQ multiplex PCR. Of roughly 15,000 clones in the sample, more than 80% are singletons; the top ten hold approximately 10%. The sample here was PBMCs, taken from a glioma patient treated with radiotherapy, temozolomide or both. The receptors derive from a woman aged 35 to 49 with glioma. Some clones in this sample may be carry-over from other donors' samples.

The chain couples TRBV28 to TRBJ1-2; D remains unclear. This CDR3 comprises 13 residues. V was shortened by 1 base and J by 2 bases, with 5 bases between the two germline ends. The germline V gene has CDR1 MDHEN and CDR2 SYDVKM. The CDR3: CASSLSRNYGYTF. In DNA form, the CDR3 reads TGTGCCAGCAGTTTATCACGGAACTATGGCTACACCTTC.

This chain links TRBV27 with TRBJ1-1, with D maybe TRBD1 (6 bases). V was pared by 2 bases and J by 0 bases, with 7 bases between. The CDR3 totals 14 residues. Germline V gene data show CDR1 as MNHEY and CDR2 as SMNVEV (reference sequence). For the CDR3, the DNA is TGTGCCAGCAGTTTAACAGGGATGAACACTGAAGCTTTCTTT. It encodes CASSLTGMNTEAFF.

The rearrangement joins TRBV19 to TRBJ1-5; tentative D call: TRBD1 (6 bases). V lost 10 bases and J 7 bases, leaving 17 bases between the germline ends. The CDR3 has 13 amino acids. CDR1 LNHDA and CDR2 SQIVND come from the germline V gene (reference sequence). CDR3 region: CATTGSRGQPQHF. CDR3 nucleotides: TGTGCCACCACAGGGTCCCGCGGGCAGCCCCAGCATTTT.

V usage is TRBV21-1 and J usage is TRBJ1-1; TRBD1, the table's D call, was not compared with the DNA. TRBV21-1 represents a pseudogene. The CDR3 sequence is 18 residues long. CDR3 in amino acids: CASSARDRGPLNNTEAFF. As DNA, the CDR3 is TGTGCCAGCAGCGCCCGGGACAGGGGGCCACTAAATAACACTGAAGCTTTCTTT.

This chain connects TRBV5-1 to TRBJ2-3; TRBD2 agrees at 9 bases. Germline V gene lookup returns CDR1 SGHRS and CDR2 YFSETQ. V was clipped by 4 bases and J by 3 bases; unmatched bases: 3. This CDR3 is 14 amino acids long. The CDR3: CASSVTSGTDTQYF. Written as DNA, the CDR3 is TGCGCCAGCAGCGTGACTAGCGGAACAGATACGCAGTATTTT. The full variable domain, in which reference TRBV5-1 and TRBJ2-3 provide the parts outside the CDR3, is KAGVTQTPRYLIKTRGQQVTLSCSPISGHRSVSWYQQTPGQGLQFLFEYFSETQRNKGNFPGRFSGRQFSNSRSEMNVSTLELGDSALYLCASSVTSGTDTQYFGPGTRLTVL.